This T cell receptor beta chain was observed in a study of PD-L1 blockade in urothelial cancer. Data came from immunoSEQ multiplex PCR; TCRdb stores just in-frame clones and leaves some out. The table records 100,000 to 150,000 clones, roughly 88% of them present only once. In this sample, this clone turned up once. Time point: peripheral blood 6 weeks after treatment start. This receptor was taken from a middle-aged man with urothelial cancer. The input for sequencing was PBMCs, taken around atezolizumab (anti-PD-L1) treatment.

CDR3 in DNA: TGTGCCAGCAGCTCCTCACTCGGGGGCAATGAGCAGTTCTTC. This gives the protein CASSSSLGGNEQFF. The rearrangement links TRBV28 to TRBJ2-1, with D maybe TRBD2 (6 bases). V dropped 6 bases and J dropped 6 bases, with 15 bases sitting between them. In germline, CDR1 is MDHEN, CDR2 SYDVKM. The CDR3 contains 14 residues.